This T cell receptor (beta chain) was sequenced in a study of control samples from healthy donors and cancer patients. The protocol was immunoSEQ multiplex PCR, while the TCRdb copy is restricted to in-frame clones and leaves out a portion. Counted here are roughly 150,000 clones, around nine tenths occurring once; the ten biggest clones make up 0.68%. Germline loops: CDR1 GTSNPN, CDR2 SVGIG (reference sequence). The length of the CDR3 is 11 residues. V dropped 4 bases and J dropped 5 bases, with 8 bases sitting between them. This TCR derives from a woman aged 30 to 39 in good health. The chain is built from TRBV30 and TRBJ2-5, with D possibly being TRBD1 or TRBD2 (5 bases each). Specimen: blood. In DNA, the CDR3 is TGTGCCTGGACTGAGGGGGAGACCCAGTACTTC. As protein: CAWTEGETQYF.